This T cell receptor beta chain emerged from a study of OX40 agonist ivuxolimab in advanced cancers. CDR1 is LNHDA, CDR2 SQIVND, per germline (reference sequence). V was clipped by 1 base and J by 3 bases, with 10 bases between them. The CDR3 loop spans 14 amino acids. Sequenced by immunoSEQ multiplex PCR; TCRdb stores in-frame clones only, minus some. Counted here are tens of thousands of clones, about nine tenths occurring once; the ten biggest clones make up around 15%. For this clone: The target antigen is unknown.

Study observations and caveats: Among some nonresponders, normalized T-cell clonal expansion was also low.

Sequences were derived from CD4+ or CD8+ T cells sorted from blood, sampled in a trial of the OX40 agonist ivuxolimab. This receptor was identified in an adult with an advanced solid tumor such as melanoma, head and neck, liver or kidney cancer. V gene TRBV19 combines with J gene TRBJ2-7, with a weak D call TRBD2 (5 bases). The CDR3 DNA reads as TGTGCCAGTAGTATAGGACACGGGGACTACGAGCAGTACTTC. This codes for CASSIGHGDYEQYF.